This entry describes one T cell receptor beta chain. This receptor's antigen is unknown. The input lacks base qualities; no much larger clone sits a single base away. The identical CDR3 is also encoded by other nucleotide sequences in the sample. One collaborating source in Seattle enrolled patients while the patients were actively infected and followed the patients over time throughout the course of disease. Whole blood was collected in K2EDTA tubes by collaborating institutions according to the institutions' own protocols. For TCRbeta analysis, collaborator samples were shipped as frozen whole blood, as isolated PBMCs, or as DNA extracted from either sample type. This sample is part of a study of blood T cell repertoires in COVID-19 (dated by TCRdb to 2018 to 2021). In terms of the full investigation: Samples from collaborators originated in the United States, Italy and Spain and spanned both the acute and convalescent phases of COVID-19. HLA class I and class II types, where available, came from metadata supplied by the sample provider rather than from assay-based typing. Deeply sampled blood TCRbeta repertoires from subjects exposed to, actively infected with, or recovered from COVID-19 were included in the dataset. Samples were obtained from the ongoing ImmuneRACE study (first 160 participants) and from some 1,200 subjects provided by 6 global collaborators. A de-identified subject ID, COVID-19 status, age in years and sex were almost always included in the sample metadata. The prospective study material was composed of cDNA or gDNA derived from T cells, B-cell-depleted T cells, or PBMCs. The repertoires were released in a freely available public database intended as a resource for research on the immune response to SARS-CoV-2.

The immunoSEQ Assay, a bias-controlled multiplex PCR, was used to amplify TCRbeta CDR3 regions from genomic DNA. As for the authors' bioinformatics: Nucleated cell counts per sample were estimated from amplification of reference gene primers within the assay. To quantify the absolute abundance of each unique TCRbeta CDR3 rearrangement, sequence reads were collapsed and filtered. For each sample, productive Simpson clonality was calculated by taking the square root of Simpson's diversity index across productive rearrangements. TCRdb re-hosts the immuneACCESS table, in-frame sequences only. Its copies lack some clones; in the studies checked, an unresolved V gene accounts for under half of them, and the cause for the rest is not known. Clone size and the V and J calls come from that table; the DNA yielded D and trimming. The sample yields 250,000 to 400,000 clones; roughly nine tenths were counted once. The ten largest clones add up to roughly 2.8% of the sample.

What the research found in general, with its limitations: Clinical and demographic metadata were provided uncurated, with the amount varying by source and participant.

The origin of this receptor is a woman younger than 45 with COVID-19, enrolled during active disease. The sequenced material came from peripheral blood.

The CDR3 amino acid sequence is: CASSSAYEQYF. The nucleotide sequence reads TGTGCCAGCAGTTCCGCCTACGAGCAGTACTTC. The chain links TRBV11-2 with TRBJ2-7, with no D gene named confidently. For CDR1 and CDR2, the germline V gene lists SGHAT and FQNNGV. V loses 6 bases, J loses 2 bases, and the germline ends lie 5 bases apart. The CDR3 goes from the cysteine to the phenylalanine over 11 residues. The sequence is cut down to CDR3 DNA, 33 bases in frame from base 1.